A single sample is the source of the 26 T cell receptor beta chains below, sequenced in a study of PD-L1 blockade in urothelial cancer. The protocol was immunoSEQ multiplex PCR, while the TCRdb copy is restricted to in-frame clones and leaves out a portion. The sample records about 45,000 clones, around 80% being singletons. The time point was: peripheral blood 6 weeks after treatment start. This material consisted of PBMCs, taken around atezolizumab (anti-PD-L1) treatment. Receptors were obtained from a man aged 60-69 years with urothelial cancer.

DNA for the CDR3: TGTGCCAGCAGTTTAGGTGTGTTGGGGACTCCGCAGTATTTT. Translating gives CASSLGVLGTPQYF. The chain recombines TRBV28 with TRBJ2-3; D is perhaps TRBD2 (6 bases). With 2 bases removed from V and 10 bases from J, the gap between germline ends came to 16 bases. CDR1 is MDHEN, CDR2 SYDVKM, per germline. The CDR3 runs to 14 residues.

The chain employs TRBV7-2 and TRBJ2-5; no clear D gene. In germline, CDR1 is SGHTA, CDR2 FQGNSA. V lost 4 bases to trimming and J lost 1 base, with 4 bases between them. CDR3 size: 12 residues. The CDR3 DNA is TGTGCCAGCAGCTCCATCCAAGAGACCCAGTACTTC. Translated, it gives CASSSIQETQYF.

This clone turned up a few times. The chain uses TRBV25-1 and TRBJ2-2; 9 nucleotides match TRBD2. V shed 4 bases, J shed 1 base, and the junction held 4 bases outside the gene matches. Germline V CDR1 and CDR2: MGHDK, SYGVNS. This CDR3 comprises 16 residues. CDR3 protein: CASSAGTSLNTGELFF. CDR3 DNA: TGTGCCAGCAGTGCCGGGACTAGCTTGAACACCGGGGAGCTGTTTTTT.

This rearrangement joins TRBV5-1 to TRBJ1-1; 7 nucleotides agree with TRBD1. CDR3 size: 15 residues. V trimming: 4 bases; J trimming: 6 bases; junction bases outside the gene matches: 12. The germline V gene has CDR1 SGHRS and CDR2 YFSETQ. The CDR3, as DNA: TGCGCCAGCAGCACTCGACAGGGCCTAGGGGCTGAAGCTTTCTTT. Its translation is CASSTRQGLGAEAFF.

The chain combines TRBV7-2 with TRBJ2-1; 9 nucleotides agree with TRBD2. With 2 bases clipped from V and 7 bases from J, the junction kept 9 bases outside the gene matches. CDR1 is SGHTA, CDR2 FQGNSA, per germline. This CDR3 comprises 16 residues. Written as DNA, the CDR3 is TGTGCCAGCAGCTTACTAGCGGGAAAGGGAGGGAATGAGCAGTTCTTC. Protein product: CASSLLAGKGGNEQFF.

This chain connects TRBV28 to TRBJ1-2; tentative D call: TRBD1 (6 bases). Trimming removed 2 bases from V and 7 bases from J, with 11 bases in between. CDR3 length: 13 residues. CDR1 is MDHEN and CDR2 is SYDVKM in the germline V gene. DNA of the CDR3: TGTGCCAGCAGTTTAGGGGGCGGTCGTGGCTACACCTTC. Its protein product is CASSLGGGRGYTF.

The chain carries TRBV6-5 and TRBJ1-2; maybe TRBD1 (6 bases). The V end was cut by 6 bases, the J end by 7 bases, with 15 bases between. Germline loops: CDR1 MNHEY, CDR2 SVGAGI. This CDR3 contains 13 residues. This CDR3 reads CASSRLGGGGYTF. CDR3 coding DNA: TGTGCCAGCAGCCGACTAGGGGGGGGTGGCTACACCTTC.

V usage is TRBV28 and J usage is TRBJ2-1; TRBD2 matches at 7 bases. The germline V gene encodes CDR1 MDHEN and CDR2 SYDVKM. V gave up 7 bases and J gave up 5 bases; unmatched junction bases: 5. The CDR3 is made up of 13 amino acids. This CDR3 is CASTRAGDNEQFF. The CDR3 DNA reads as TGTGCCAGCACCCGGGCGGGGGACAATGAGCAGTTCTTC.

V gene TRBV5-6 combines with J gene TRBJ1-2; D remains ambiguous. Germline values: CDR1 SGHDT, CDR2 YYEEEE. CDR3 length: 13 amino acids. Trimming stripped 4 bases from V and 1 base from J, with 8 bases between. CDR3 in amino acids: CASSPGVNYGYTF. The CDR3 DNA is TGTGCCAGCAGCCCCGGGGTTAACTATGGCTACACCTTC.

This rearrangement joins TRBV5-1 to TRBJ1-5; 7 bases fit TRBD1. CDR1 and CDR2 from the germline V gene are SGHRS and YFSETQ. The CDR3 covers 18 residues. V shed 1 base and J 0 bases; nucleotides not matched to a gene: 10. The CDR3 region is CASSLFIRDSYSNQPQHF. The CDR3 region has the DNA TGCGCCAGCAGCTTGTTTATCAGGGACAGCTATAGCAATCAGCCCCAGCATTTT. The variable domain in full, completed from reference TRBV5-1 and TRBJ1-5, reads KAGVTQTPRYLIKTRGQQVTLSCSPISGHRSVSWYQQTPGQGLQFLFEYFSETQRNKGNFPGRFSGRQFSNSRSEMNVSTLELGDSALYLCASSLFIRDSYSNQPQHFGDGTRLSIL.

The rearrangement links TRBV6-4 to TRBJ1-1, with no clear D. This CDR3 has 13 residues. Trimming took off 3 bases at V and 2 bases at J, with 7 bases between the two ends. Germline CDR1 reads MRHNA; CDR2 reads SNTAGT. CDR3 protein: CASSEEGNTEAFF. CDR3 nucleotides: TGTGCCAGCAGTGAGGAGGGTAACACTGAAGCTTTCTTT.

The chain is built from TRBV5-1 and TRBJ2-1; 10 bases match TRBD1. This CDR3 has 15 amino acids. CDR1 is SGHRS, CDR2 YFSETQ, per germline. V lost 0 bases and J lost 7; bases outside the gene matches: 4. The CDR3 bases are TGCGCCAGCAGCTTGGCGGGACAGGGGAGTAATGAGCAGTTCTTC. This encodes CASSLAGQGSNEQFF.

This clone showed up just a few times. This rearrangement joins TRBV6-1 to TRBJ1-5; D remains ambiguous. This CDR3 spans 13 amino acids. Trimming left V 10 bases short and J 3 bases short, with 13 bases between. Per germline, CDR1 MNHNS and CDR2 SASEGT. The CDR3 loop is CAIGRDHNQPQHF. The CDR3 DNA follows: TGTGCCATCGGGAGGGATCACAATCAGCCCCAGCATTTT.

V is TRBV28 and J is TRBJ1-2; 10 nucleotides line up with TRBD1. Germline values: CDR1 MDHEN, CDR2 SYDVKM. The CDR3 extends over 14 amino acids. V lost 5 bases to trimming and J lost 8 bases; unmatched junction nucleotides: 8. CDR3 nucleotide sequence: TGTGCCAGCAGTCCACGGACAGGGGGGAGGGGCTACACCTTC. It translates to CASSPRTGGRGYTF.

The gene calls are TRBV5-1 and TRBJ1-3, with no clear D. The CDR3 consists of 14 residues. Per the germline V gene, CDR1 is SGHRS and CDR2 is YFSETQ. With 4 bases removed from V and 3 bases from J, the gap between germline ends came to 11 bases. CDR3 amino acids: CASSLDGYGNTIYF. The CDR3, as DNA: TGCGCCAGCAGCCTGGACGGGTATGGAAACACCATATATTTT.

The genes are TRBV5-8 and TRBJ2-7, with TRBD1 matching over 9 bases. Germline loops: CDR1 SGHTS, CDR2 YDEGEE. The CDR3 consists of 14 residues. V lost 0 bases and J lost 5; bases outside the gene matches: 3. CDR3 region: CASSLGTGVHEQYF. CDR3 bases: TGTGCCAGCAGCTTGGGGACAGGGGTACACGAGCAGTACTTC.

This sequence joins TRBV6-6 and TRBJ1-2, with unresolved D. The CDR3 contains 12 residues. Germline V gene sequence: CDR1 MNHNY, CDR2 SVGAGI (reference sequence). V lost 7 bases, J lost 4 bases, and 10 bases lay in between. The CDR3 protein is CASKAGSYGYTF. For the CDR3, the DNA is TGTGCCAGCAAAGCCGGGTCCTATGGCTACACCTTC.

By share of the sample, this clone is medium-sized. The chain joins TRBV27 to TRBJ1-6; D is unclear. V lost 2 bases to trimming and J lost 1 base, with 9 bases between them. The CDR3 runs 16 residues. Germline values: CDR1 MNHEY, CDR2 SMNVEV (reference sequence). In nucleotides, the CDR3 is TGTGCCAGCAGTTTAGAGGCAAGGTCCTATAATTCACCCCTCCACTTT. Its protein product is CASSLEARSYNSPLHF.

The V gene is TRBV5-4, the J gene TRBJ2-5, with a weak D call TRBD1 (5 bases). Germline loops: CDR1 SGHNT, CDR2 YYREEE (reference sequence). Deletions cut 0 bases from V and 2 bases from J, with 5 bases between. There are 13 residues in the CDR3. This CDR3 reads CASSLGQQETQYF. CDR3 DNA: TGTGCCAGCAGCTTGGGACAGCAAGAGACCCAGTACTTC.

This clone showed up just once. The CDR3 DNA reads as TGTGCCAGCAGTTTACCCAGTAACTATGGCTACACCTTC. As protein: CASSLPSNYGYTF. V gene TRBV28 combines with J gene TRBJ1-2; D unclear. Germline values: CDR1 MDHEN, CDR2 SYDVKM. V lost 2 bases and J lost 1, with 5 bases in between. This CDR3 spans 13 amino acids.

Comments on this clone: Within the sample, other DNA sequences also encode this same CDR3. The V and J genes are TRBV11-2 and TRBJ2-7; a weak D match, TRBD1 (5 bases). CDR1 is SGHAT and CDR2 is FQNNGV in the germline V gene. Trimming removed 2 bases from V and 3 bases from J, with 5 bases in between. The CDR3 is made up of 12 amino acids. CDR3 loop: CASSLQGYEQYF. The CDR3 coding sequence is TGTGCCAGCAGCTTACAGGGCTACGAGCAGTACTTC.

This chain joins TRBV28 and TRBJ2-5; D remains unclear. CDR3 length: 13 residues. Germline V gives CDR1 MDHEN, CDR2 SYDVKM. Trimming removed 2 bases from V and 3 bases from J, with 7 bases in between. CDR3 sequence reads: CASSLVVEETQYF. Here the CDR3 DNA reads TGTGCCAGCAGTTTAGTCGTAGAAGAGACCCAGTACTTC.

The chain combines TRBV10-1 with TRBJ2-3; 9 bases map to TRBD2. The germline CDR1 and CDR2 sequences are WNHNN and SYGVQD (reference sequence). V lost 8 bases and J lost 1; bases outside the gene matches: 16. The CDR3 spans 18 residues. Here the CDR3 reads CASGGNSGGVRGTDTQYF. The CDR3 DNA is TGCGCCAGCGGCGGGAATAGCGGGGGAGTACGAGGCACAGATACGCAGTATTTT.

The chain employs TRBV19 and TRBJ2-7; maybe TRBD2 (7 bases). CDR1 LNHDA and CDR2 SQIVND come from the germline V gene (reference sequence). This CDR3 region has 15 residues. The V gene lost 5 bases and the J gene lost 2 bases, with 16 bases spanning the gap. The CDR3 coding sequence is TGTGCCAGTAGTCCCCTGGGGGGGGCGGCCTACGAGCAGTACTTC. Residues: CASSPLGGAAYEQYF.

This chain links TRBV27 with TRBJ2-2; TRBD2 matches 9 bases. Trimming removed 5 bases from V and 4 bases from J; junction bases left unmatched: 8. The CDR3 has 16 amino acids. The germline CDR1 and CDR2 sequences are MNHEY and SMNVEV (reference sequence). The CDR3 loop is CASSIIAGAGTGELFF. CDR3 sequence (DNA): TGTGCCAGCAGTATTATAGCGGGGGCGGGCACCGGGGAGCTGTTTTTT.

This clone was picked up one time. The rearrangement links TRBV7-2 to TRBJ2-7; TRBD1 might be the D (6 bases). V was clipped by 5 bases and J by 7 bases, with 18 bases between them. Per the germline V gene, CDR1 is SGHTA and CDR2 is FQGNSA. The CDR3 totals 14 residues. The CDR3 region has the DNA TGTGCCAGCAGCCGGGACACTGGGTCTGGGGAGCAGTACTTC. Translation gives CASSRDTGSGEQYF.